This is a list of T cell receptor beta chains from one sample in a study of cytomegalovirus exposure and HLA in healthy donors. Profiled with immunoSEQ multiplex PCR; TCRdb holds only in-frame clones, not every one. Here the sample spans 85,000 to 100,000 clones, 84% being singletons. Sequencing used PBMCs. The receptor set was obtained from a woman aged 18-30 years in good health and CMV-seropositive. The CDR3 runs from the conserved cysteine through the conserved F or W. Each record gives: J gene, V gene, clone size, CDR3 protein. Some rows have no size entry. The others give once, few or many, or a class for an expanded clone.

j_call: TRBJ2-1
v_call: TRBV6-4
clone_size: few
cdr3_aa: CASSEKREGGNEQFF

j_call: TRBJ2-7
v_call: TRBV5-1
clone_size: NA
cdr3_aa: CASSMTGEIREQYF

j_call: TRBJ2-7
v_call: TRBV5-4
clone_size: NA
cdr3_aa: CASSSRAGASYEQYF

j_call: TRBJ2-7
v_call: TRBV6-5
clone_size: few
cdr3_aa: CASRGQGVHEQYF

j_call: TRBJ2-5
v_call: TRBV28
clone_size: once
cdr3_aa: CASSLSSGEERETQYF

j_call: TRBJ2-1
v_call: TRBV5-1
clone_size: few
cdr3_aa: CASSLVASSYNEQFF

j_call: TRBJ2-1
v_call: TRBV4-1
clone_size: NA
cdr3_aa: CASSQVRGATEQFF

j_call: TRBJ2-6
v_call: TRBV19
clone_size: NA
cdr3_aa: CASSIGGQGFGANVLTF

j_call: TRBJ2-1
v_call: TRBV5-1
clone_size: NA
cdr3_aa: CASSRGDYNEQFF

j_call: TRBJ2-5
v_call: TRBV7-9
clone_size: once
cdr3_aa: CASSLGQGTETQYF

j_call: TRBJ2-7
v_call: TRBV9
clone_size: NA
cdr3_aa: CASTPSGRGEQYF

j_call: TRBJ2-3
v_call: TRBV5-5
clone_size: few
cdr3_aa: CASSLYGRTDTQYF

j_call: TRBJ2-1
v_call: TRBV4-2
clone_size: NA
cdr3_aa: CASSQDEFAGVLEQFF

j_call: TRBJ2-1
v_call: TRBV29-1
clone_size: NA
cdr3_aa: CSVVRLAGDEQFF

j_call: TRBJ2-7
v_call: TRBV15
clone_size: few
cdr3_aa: CATSWDRPYEQYF

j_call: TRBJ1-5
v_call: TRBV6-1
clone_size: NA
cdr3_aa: CASSEEGDQPQHF

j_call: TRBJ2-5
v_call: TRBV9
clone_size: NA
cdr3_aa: CASSAHLGGRRETQYF

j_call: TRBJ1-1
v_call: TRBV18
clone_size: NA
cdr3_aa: CASSQDGNTEAFF

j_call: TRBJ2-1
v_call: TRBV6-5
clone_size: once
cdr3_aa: CASSSISGRLEFF

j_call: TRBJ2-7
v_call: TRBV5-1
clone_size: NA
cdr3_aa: CASSSWTGSSYEQYF

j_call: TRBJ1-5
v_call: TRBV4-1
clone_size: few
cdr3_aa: CASSQAQTAHSNQPQHF

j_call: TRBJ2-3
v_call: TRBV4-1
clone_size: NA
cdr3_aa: CASSHPGTGSDTQYF

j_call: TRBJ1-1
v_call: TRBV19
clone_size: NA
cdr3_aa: CASSIRNTEAFF

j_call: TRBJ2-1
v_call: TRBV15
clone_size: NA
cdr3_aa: CATSRGQGIGEQFF

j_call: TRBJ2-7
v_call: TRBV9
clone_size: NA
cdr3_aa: CASSLSGTSYEQYF

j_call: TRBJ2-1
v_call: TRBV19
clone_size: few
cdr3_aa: CASRRAGANEQFF

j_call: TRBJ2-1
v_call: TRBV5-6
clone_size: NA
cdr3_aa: CASSFEQGVIRNEQFF

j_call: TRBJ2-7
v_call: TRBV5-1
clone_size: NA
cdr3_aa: CASSPHGQGSSYEQYF

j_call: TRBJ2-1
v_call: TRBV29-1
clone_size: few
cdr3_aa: CSAQQGGLNEQFF